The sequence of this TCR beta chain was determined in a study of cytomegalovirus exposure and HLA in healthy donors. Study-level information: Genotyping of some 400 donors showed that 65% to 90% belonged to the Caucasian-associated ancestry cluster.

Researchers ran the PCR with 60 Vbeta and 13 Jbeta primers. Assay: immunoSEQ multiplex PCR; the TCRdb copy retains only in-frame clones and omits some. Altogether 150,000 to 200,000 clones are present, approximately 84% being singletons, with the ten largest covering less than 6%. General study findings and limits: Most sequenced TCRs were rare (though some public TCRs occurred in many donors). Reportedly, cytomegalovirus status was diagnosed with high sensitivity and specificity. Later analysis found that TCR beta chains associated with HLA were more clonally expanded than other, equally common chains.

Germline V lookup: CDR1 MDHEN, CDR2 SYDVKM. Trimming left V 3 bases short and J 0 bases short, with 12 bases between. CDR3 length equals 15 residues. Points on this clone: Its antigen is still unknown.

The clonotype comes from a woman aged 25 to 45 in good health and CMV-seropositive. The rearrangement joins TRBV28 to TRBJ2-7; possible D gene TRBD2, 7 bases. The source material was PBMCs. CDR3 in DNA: TGTGCCAGCAGTTTTAGGGGAGGGGGCTCCTACGAGCAGTACTTC. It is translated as CASSFRGGGSYEQYF.